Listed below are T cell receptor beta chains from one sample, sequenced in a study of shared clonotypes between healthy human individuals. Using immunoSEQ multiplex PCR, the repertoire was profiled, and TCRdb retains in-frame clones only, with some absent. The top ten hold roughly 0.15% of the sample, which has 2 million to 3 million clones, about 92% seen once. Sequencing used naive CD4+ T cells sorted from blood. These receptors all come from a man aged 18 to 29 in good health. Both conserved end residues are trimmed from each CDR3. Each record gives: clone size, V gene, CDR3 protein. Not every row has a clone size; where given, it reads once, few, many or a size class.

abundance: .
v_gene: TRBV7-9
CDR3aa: ASSLDVDTQY

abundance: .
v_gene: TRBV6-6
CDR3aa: ASSPHGYEQY

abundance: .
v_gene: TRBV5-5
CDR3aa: ASSLVGKGGETQY

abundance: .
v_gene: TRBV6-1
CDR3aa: ASSSGDRGNQPQH

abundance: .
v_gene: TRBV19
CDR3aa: ASTLAGLAHEQF

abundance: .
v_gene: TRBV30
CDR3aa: AWSGSGYEQY

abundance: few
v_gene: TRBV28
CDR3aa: ASSQGYYGYT

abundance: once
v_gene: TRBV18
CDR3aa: ASSPPGTSNTEAF

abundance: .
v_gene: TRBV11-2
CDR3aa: ASSWLAGSDTQY

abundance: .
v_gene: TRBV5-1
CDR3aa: ASSLGTAYNSPLH

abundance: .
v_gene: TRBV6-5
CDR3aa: ASSSIAGGSTDTQY

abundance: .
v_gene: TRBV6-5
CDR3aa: ASSSQGLRQPQH

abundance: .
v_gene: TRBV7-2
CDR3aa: ASTTSRRDGEQY

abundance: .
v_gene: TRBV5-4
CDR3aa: ASSLLQGADYGYT

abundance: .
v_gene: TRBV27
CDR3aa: ASSLGGNRETQY

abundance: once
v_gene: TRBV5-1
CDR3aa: ASSSEGGHGYT

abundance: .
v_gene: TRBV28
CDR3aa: ASGVFGYGYT

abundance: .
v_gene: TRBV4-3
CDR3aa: ASSQDLGGQPQH

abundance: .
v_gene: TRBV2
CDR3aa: ASRAGTTNTGELF

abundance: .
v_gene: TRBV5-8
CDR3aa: ASSWRGRGYT

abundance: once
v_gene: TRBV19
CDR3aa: ATGVGAYNSPLH

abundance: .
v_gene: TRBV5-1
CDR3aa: ASSLNAGTYEQY

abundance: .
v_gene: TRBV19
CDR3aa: ASSDLRALSPNEQF

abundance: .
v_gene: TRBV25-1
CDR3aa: ASSSVYEQY

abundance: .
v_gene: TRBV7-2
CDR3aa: ASSLGQKETQY

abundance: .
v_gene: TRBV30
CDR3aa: AWGGPPGSNQPQH

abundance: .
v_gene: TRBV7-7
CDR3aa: ASSPDRGIQETQY

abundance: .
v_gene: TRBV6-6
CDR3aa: ASSYASGRSYEQY

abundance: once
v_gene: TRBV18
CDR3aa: ASSRSAGDNYGYT

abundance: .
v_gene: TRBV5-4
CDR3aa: ASSSNTGTDTQY

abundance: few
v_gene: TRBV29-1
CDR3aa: SVLMSFGTEAF

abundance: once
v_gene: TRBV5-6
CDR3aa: ASSSGTSGSNTQY

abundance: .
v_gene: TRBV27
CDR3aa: ASSFLGQGADTQY

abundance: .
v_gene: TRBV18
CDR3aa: ASSRGGPADTQY

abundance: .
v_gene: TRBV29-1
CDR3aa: SARTGGDTEAF

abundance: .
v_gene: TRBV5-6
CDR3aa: ASSLRRTGELF

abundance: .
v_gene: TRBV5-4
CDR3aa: ASSTPGTGVNSGANVLT

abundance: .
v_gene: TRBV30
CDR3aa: AWSFLAGGDNEQF

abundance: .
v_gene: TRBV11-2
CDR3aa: ASSLSGSKHAEAF

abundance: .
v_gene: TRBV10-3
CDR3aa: AIRIQGEDTEAF